What follows are 10 T cell receptor beta chains derived from one specimen sequenced in a study of CXCR3-negative and CXCR3-positive naive CD8 T cells. Study-level findings and limits: CXCR3-negative naive cells had less hydrophobic TRB CDR3s than did CXCR3-positive naive cells.

For these TCRs, the target antigens are not known. The authors made the TRB cDNA libraries by 5' RACE using UMI labels. For each CDR3 protein, TCRdb gives one entry from its re-call of the 5' RACE reads, without DNA. Found here are about 60,000 distinct CDR3 sequences; the top ten clones hold 0.5% to 0.6%. Sequenced sample: naive CXCR3+ CD8+ T cells from blood. As to subset: CD45RO-CCR7+CD27+CD95- naive CD8+ T cells expressing CXCR3 (TNR3+). The source is a human donor in good health. Some clones in this sample may be carry-over from other donors' samples.

This rearrangement joins TRBV10-3 to TRBJ2-5. Germline assignment: CDR1 ENHRY and CDR2 SYGVKD. This CDR3 is 13 amino acids long. The CDR3 spells CAISESSDETQYF.

J is TRBJ2-7 and V is TRBV29-1; TCRdb's D call, TRBD1, is unchecked because there is no DNA. Germline loops: CDR1 SQVTM, CDR2 ANQGSEA. CDR3 length: 12 amino acids. CDR3 protein: CSVVWTGIEQYF.

This chain's CDR3 is CASSLRGVFEAFF. V is TRBV6-6 and J is TRBJ1-1; checking the TCRdb D call of TRBD1 is not possible without DNA. This CDR3 contains 13 residues. Looked up from germline, CDR1 is MNHNY and CDR2 is SVGAGI (reference sequence).

The chain uses TRBV6-5 and TRBJ1-1. This CDR3 is built from 13 residues. Per germline, CDR1 MNHEY and CDR2 SVGAGI. The CDR3 is CASTLTENTEAFF.

The chain uses TRBV14 and TRBJ2-1; the D call from TCRdb, TRBD2, cannot be confirmed without DNA. The CDR3 loop spans 17 amino acids. Germline V lookup: CDR1 SGHDN, CDR2 FVKESK. CDR3 region: CASRGESRLAGVYEQFF. The full variable domain, its missing parts supplied by reference TRBV14 and TRBJ2-1, is EAGVTQFPSHSVIEKGQTVTLRCDPISGHDNLYWYRRVMGKEIKFLLHFVKESKQDESGMPNNRFLAERTGGTYSTLKVQPAELEDSGVYFCASRGESRLAGVYEQFFGPGTRLTVL.

The V gene is TRBV4-3, the J gene TRBJ2-7; checking the TCRdb D call of TRBD1 is not possible without DNA. This CDR3 is 15 amino acids long. The V gene's germline CDR1 is LGHNA and CDR2 YSLEER. CDR3: CASSQDFTGRYEQYF.

The J gene is TRBJ2-1, the V gene TRBV12-5; lacking DNA, the TRBD1 call made by TCRdb goes unchecked. This CDR3 has 15 residues. Germline V gives CDR1 LGHNT, CDR2 FRNRAP. The CDR3 region is CASGFTGEWFDEQFF.

The chain carries TRBV14 and TRBJ2-7. This CDR3 region has 13 residues. CDR1 and CDR2 from the germline V gene are SGHDN and FVKESK. The chain's CDR3 is CASSQPESYEQYF.

The V call is TRBV5-1, the J call TRBJ2-1; TCRdb outputs TRBD2, but without DNA this stays unchecked. Germline V gives CDR1 SGHRS, CDR2 YFSETQ. The CDR3 loop spans 14 amino acids. CDR3 in amino acids: CASSGGLANNEQFF.

The chain links TRBV9 to TRBJ1-2. Germline assignment: CDR1 SGDLS and CDR2 YYNGEE. The CDR3 covers 14 residues. The CDR3 loop reads CASSVDGENYGYTF.